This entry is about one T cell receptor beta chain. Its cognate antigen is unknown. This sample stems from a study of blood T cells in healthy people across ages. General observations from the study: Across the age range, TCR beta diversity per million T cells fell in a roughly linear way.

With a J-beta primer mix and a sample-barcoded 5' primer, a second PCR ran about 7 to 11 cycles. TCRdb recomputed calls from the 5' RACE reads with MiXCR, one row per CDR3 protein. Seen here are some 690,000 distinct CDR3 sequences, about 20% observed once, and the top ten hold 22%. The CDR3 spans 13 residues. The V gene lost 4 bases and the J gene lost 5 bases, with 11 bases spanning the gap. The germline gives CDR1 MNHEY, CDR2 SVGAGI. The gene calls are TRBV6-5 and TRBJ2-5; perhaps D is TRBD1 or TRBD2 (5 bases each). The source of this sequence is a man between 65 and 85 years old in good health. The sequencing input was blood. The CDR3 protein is CASSWGSPETQYF. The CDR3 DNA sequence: TGTGCCAGCAGTTGGGGGAGCCCCGAGACCCAGTACTTC.